This T cell receptor beta chain appears in the sequencing data of a study of long-term antiretroviral therapy in people with HIV (dated 2022 in TCRdb). For the study in its entirety: The earliest samples were collected approximately a decade before the 2015 WHO recommendation for immediate ART, a period when ART was typically delayed until CD4 counts fell. The cohort contributed 150 to 200 cryopreserved PBMC samples from around 33 adults with confirmed HIV infection, collected serially over a mean of around 6 years (range 1-12). Whether ART initiation and durable HIV suppression were associated with changes in peripheral blood TRB repertoire composition and diversity was tested in a retrospective serial study. No cross-contamination during QIAcube processing turned up in test extractions that ran a monoclonal T-cell line alongside 33 polyclonal samples. About 35% of the 30 participants with HIV were female. The study at large found these results: Unsorted PBMC were profiled instead of sorted CD4+ and CD8+ T cells because pre-ART samples had limited cell numbers. Limited PBMC availability meant only the TCR beta chain was sequenced, without alpha chain pairing. Starting ART was linked to a significant rise in TRB diversity, yet even with long-term ART the diversity remained significantly lower than in transplant donor controls. The samples span the years 2004 to 2017, and the ART regimens used at that time may not be as effective as current regimens. At every time point, the repertoire was dominated by expanded TRB clones first identified before ART initiation, although this dominance fluctuated and, in many PLHIV, declined after ART. Inferences about post-ART repertoire changes are limited because no data were available on ART adherence, viral resistance or therapy changes. CDR3 length ranges in HIV repertoires were narrower than in controls, and network structure suggested an antigen-experienced repertoire with only a slight naive shift after ART.

A note on this clone: Its antigen target is currently unknown. Within one base of it there is no much larger clone, and no base qualities were kept.

Taken from the germline V gene, the CDR1 and CDR2 loops are MNHEY and SVGAGI. The CDR3 holds 14 amino acids from the cysteine to the phenylalanine. The read is trimmed to its CDR3 DNA, 42 bases read in frame from base 1. V drops 0 bases and J drops 2 bases, leaving 7 bases in between. Participants were included only if at least one PBMC sample before ART initiation and at least two post-ART samples were available. All participants with HIV were treated in the United States of America. Cryopreserved samples of roughly 0.85-11 million PBMC were thawed and washed before DNA extraction. At the time of the earliest PBMC sample, participants with HIV were aged between roughly 20 and 55 years. PBMC samples were contributed by each participant from 1-4 timepoints before ART initiation and 2-8 timepoints after ART initiation, with a median of 7 samples. For every participant, serial HIV viral load, CD4+ T-cell count, ART history and demographic data were obtained. Genomic DNA was extracted from unsorted PBMC with a Qiagen kit on a QIAcube, with processing performed in batches of 12 samples.

The immunoSEQ hsTCRB v3.0 assay was used at survey level resolution to sequence the TRB variable region. The targeted TRB sequencing depth was roughly 40,000-50,000 T-cell genomes per sample. TRB libraries were pooled and sequenced on an Illumina MiSeq using a v3 150-cycle kit. Per the authors' processing: Repertoire analysis was performed in R inside a reproducible Nextflow workflow that covered QC, data transformation and analysis. LymphoSeq2, an R package for AIRR-Seq data exploration, was used to implement custom analyses. A handful of samples yielding fewer than 5000 total TRB sequences were excluded, leaving 188 analyzed HIV repertoires. Among the 170 to 200 retained HIV repertoires, 59 were collected before ART initiation and approximately 130 after ART initiation. Each repertoire was downsampled to 5000 TRB nucleotide sequences, and summary statistics were averaged across 100 downsampling iterations. The analysis kept only TRB sequences whose CDR3 regions were at least seven amino acids long. Two measures captured diversity: a Shannon entropy-derived clonality score and the Gini coefficient. In repertoire networks, the top 5000 CDR3 amino acid sequences were linked whenever an edit distance of one separated two sequences. For TRB CDR3 amino acid sequences, GLIPH2 was used to predict antigen specificity groups and MHC restriction. To flag known associations with CMV, EBV, HIV or tissue antigens, CDR3 amino acid sequences were compared against VDJdb and McPAS-TCR. Pre-ART, post-ART and control groups were compared with Wilcoxon signed-rank tests and Holm-Bonferroni correction. Held by TCRdb, this immuneACCESS table contains in-frame sequences only and omits some clones. Under half of the omission traces to an unresolved V gene where checked; the cause of the rest is unknown. Clonal size and the V and J genes are those of that table, whereas D and trimming came from the DNA. The table for this sample lists roughly 44,000 clones; 90% to 95% of them were counted only once. The ten largest make up 2.5% to 3.5% of the sample.

This clonotype originated in a woman aged 45 to 65 with HIV. This chain joins TRBV6-5 to TRBJ1-1, with no D gene named confidently. This specimen consisted of unsorted PBMCs, obtained 3.7 years after starting antiretroviral therapy. The CDR3 protein: CASSYSGGNTEAFF. The sequenced DNA: TGTGCCAGCAGTTACTCCGGCGGAAACACTGAAGCTTTCTTT.